This section outlines one T cell receptor beta chain sequence together with its context. The antigen remains undetermined. Per the germline V gene, CDR1 is SGHRS and CDR2 is YFSETQ. This CDR3 comprises 14 residues. The V segment lost 4 bases and the J segment 6 bases; nucleotides outside the gene matches: 9. The investigators reverse transcribed all of the isolated RNA, so they sequenced expressed TCRB transcripts. TCRdb keeps only in-frame clones here, not all; method: immunoSEQ multiplex PCR. The table lists approximately 52,000 clones, around 60% of them singletons, with around 0.29% in the top ten. The data derive from a study of beta chain features in type 1 diabetes. Findings of the study overall: Across all four CD4+ subsets, people with type 1 diabetes showed modestly shorter TCRB CDR3s. Amplification by PCR could prefer shorter templates, with the same effect in patients and controls.

The chain carries TRBV5-1 and TRBJ2-7, with TRBD1 matching 8 bases. The receptor's source is a young woman with type 1 diabetes. Sequenced: stem cell memory CD4+ T cells from blood. The CDR3 spells CASSRGQAAGEQYF. In DNA form, the CDR3 reads TGCGCCAGCAGCAGGGGACAGGCGGCGGGCGAGCAGTACTTC.